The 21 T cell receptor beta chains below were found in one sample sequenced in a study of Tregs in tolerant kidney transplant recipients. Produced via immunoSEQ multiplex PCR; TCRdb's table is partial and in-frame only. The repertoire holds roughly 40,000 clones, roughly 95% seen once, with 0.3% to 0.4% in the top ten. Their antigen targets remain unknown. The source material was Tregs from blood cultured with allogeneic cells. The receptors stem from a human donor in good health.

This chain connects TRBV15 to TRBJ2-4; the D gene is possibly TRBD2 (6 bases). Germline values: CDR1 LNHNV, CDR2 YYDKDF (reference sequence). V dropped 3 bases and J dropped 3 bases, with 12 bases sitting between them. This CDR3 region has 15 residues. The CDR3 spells CATSSREEGKNIQYF. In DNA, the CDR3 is TGTGCCACCAGCAGCAGGGAGGAGGGCAAAAACATTCAGTACTTC.

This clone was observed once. The DNA for the CDR3 is TGTGCCAGCAGCTTGGAGGGGAACTATGGCTACACCTTC. Encoded protein: CASSLEGNYGYTF. The chain joins TRBV5-6 to TRBJ1-2; D might be TRBD1 (5 bases). V lost 0 bases and J lost 2, with 5 bases in between. CDR1 and CDR2 (germline): SGHDT, YYEEEE. The CDR3 covers 13 residues.

The CDR3 sequence: CASSGTGNQPQHF. Here the CDR3 DNA reads TGTGCCAGCAGTGGGACAGGCAATCAGCCCCAGCATTTT. The rearrangement uses TRBV6-1 and TRBJ1-5; possible D gene TRBD1, 6 bases. Looked up from germline, CDR1 is MNHNS and CDR2 is SASEGT. V was pared by 4 bases and J by 2 bases, with 6 bases between. The CDR3 contains 13 residues.

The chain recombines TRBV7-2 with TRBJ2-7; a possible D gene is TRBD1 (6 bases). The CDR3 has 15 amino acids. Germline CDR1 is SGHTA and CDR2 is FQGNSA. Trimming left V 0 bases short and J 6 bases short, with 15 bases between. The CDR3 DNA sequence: TGTGCCAGCAGCTTAGCGCGTTGGACAGCCGGCGAGCAGTACTTC. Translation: CASSLARWTAGEQYF.

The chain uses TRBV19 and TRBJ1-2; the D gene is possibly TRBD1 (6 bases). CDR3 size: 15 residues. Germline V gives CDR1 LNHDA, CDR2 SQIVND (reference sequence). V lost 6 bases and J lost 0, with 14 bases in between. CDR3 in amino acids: CASSLTTGSNYGYTF. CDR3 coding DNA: TGTGCCAGTAGCCTTACGACAGGTTCTAACTATGGCTACACCTTC.

Here the CDR3 DNA reads TGTGCCTGGAGTGCCCTACTAGCGGGGGTCGCCTGGGAGCAGTACTTC. Protein: CAWSALLAGVAWEQYF. V gene TRBV30 combines with J gene TRBJ2-7, with 11 nucleotides matching TRBD2. This CDR3 comprises 16 residues. Germline-derived CDR1 and CDR2 are GTSNPN and SVGIG (reference sequence). J lost 7 bases, V lost 1 base, and 12 bases had no gene match.

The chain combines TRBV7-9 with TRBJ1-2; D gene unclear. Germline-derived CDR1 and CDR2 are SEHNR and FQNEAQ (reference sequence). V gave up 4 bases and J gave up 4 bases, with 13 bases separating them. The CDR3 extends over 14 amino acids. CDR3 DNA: TGTGCCAGCAGCTCACCGCGGGCCTTCTATGGCTACACCTTC. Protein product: CASSSPRAFYGYTF.

The CDR3 DNA reads as TGTGCCAGCAGTATAGGGTGGGAGAACACTGAAGCTTTCTTT. It translates to CASSIGWENTEAFF. The rearrangement joins TRBV2 to TRBJ1-1; D uncertain. The CDR3 length is 14 residues. The V end was cut by 5 bases, the J end by 1 base, with 11 bases between. Germline CDR1 reads SNHLY; CDR2 reads FYNNEI.

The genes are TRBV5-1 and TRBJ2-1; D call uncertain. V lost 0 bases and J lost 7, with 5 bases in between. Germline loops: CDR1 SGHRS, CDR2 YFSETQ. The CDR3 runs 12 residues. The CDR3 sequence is CASSLGRNEQFF. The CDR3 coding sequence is TGCGCCAGCAGCTTGGGGCGGAATGAGCAGTTCTTC.

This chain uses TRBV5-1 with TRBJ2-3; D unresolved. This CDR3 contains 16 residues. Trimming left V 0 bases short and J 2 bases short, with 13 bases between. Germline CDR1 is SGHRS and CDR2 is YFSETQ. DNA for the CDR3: TGCGCCAGCAGCTTGGACACCGCTGCGCCCACAGATACGCAGTATTTT. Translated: CASSLDTAAPTDTQYF. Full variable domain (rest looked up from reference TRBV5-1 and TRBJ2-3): KAGVTQTPRYLIKTRGQQVTLSCSPISGHRSVSWYQQTPGQGLQFLFEYFSETQRNKGNFPGRFSGRQFSNSRSEMNVSTLELGDSALYLCASSLDTAAPTDTQYFGPGTRLTVL.

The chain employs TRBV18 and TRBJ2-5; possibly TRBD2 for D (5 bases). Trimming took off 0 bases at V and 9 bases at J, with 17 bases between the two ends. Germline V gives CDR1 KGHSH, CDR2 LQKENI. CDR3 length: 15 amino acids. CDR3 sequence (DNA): TGTGCCAGCTCACCACCTGCGGGCAGGTCGGGGTCCCAGTACTTC. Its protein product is CASSPPAGRSGSQYF.

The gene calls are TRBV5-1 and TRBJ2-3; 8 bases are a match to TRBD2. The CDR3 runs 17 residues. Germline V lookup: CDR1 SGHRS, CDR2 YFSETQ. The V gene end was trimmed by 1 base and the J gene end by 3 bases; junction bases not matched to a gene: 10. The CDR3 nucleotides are TGCGCCAGCAGCTTGACCCCAGCGGGGGCTGGGACAGATACGCAGTATTTT. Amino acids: CASSLTPAGAGTDTQYF.

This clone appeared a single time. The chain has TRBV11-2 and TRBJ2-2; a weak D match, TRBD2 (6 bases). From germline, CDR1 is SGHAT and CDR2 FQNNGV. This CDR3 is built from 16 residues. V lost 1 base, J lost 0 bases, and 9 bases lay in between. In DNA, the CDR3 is TGTGCCAGCAGCTTAGCGGCGGGACCGAACACCGGGGAGCTGTTTTTT. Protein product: CASSLAAGPNTGELFF.

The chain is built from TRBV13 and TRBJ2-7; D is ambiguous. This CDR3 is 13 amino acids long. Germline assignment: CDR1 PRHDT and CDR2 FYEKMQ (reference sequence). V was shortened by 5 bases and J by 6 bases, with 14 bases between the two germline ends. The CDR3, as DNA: TGTGCCAGCAGCACCGGAACGCCCCGCGAGCAGTACTTC. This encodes CASSTGTPREQYF.

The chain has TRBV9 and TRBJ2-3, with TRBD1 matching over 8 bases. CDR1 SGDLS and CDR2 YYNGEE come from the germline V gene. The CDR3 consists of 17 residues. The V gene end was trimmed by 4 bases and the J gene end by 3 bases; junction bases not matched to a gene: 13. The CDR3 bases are TGTGCCAGCAGCCCTCAAACAGGGGGTCTTACGACAGATACGCAGTATTTT. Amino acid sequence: CASSPQTGGLTTDTQYF.

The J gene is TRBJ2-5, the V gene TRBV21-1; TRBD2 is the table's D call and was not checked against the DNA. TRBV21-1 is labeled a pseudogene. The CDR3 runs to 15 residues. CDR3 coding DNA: TGTGCCAGCAGCGGACCGGGACTGAGAAGAGGAACCCAGTACTTC. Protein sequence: CASSGPGLRRGTQYF.

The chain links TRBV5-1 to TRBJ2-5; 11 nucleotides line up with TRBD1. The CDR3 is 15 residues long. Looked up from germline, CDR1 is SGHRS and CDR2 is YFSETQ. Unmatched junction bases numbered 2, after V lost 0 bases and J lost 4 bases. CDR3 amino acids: CASSLAGQGAETQYF. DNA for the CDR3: TGCGCCAGCAGCTTGGCCGGACAGGGGGCAGAGACCCAGTACTTC.

CDR3 DNA: TGTGCCAGCAGCTTAGATCGATGGAGCCCAGACTACGAGCAGTACTTC. Its protein is CASSLDRWSPDYEQYF. The chain couples TRBV7-9 to TRBJ2-7; D not certain. Per the germline V gene, CDR1 is SEHNR and CDR2 is FQNEAQ (reference sequence). The CDR3 covers 16 residues. Trimming took 1 base from V and 3 from J, leaving 16 bases between them.

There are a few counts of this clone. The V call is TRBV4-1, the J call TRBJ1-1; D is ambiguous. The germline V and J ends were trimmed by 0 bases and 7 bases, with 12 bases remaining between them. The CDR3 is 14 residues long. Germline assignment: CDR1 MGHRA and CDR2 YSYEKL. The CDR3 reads CASSQDLFRDEAFF. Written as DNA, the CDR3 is TGCGCCAGCAGCCAAGATCTTTTCCGGGATGAAGCTTTCTTT.

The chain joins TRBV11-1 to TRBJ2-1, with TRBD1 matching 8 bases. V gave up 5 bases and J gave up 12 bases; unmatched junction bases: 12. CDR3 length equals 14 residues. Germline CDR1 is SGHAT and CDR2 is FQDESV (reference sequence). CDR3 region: CASSPRDRSMGQFF. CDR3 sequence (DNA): TGTGCCAGCAGCCCGCGGGACAGGAGCATGGGGCAGTTCTTC.

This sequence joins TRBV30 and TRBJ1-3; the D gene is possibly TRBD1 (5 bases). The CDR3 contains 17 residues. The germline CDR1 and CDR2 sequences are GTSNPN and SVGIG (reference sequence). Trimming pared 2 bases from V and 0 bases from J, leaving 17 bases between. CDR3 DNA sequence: TGTGCCTGGAGTCGAGTAGGTGGACACCGCTCTGGAAACACCATATATTTT. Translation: CAWSRVGGHRSGNTIYF.